The 17 T cell receptor beta chains in this list originate from one sample, sequenced in a study of cytomegalovirus exposure and HLA in healthy donors. A multiplex PCR was run with 60 Vbeta primers and 13 Jbeta primers. Some clones are missing from TCRdb's copy, which holds only in-frame ones; the method was immunoSEQ multiplex PCR. In the table there are about 170,000 clones, around 84% of which are singletons. What was sequenced was PBMCs. Receptor source: a young man in good health and CMV-seropositive.

The gene calls are TRBV4-3 and TRBJ2-7; 10 bases fit TRBD1. Trimming at V came to 0 bases and at J to 4 bases, leaving 15 bases not matched to a gene. The CDR3 covers 19 residues. Germline CDR1 is LGHNA and CDR2 is YSLEER. CDR3 sequence: CASSQESIGQGVLGYEQYF. CDR3 in DNA: TGCGCCAGCAGCCAAGAGTCGATCGGACAGGGGGTACTGGGTTACGAGCAGTACTTC.

This chain links TRBV25-1 with TRBJ1-4; maybe TRBD1 (5 bases). Germline values: CDR1 MGHDK, CDR2 SYGVNS. The CDR3 extends over 16 amino acids. V was trimmed by 6 bases and J by 7 bases, leaving 21 bases between them. The CDR3 coding sequence is TGTGCCAGCAGCGCCCTGGGGGGTGCGTCGGCTGAAAAACTGTTTTTT. It specifies CASSALGGASAEKLFF. Filled out from reference TRBV25-1 and TRBJ1-4, the complete variable domain reads EADIYQTPRYLVIGTGKKITLECSQTMGHDKMYWYQQDPGMELHLIHYSYGVNSTEKGDLSSESTVSRIRTEHFPLTLESARPSHTSQYLCASSALGGASAEKLFFGSGTQLSVL.

Here the CDR3 reads CASSRTGPIDTQYF. DNA of the CDR3: TGTGCCAGCTCTCGGACAGGTCCAATCGATACGCAGTATTTT. The chain employs TRBV18 and TRBJ2-3; TRBD1 aligns across 7 bases. From germline, CDR1 is KGHSH and CDR2 LQKENI. The CDR3 loop spans 14 amino acids. The ends lost 6 bases at V and 6 bases at J; junction bases unmatched: 9.

A few counts support this clone. Other DNA sequences of this sample code for an identical CDR3. The V call is TRBV7-9, the J call TRBJ2-7, with D perhaps TRBD2 (5 bases). Germline-derived CDR1 and CDR2 are SEHNR and FQNEAQ (reference sequence). This CDR3 contains 12 residues. V shed 5 bases and J shed 3 bases, with 8 bases lying between them. The CDR3 spells CASSLSGYEQYF. CDR3 coding DNA: TGTGCCAGCAGCCTCAGCGGCTACGAGCAGTACTTC. Supplemented by reference TRBV7-9 and TRBJ2-7, the full variable domain reads DTGVSQNPRHKITKRGQNVTFRCDPISEHNRLYWYRQTLGQGPEFLTYFQNEAQLEKSRLLSDRFSAERPKGSFSTLEIQRTEQGDSAMYLCASSLSGYEQYFGPGTRLTVT.

The chain is built from TRBV7-9 and TRBJ1-2; 7 nucleotides line up with TRBD1. The CDR3 loop spans 17 amino acids. CDR1 and CDR2 from the germline V gene are SEHNR and FQNEAQ (reference sequence). Trimming at V came to 4 bases and at J to 5 bases, leaving 16 bases not matched to a gene. CDR3 nucleotides: TGTGCCAGCAGCTCCCCTCCGGGACAGCCTTCTGGTTATGGCTACACCTTC. Translated: CASSSPPGQPSGYGYTF.

This clone showed up just once. The V and J genes are TRBV30 and TRBJ1-1; D unclear. Germline V gene sequence: CDR1 GTSNPN, CDR2 SVGIG (reference sequence). The CDR3 length is 13 residues. Trimming removed 5 bases at V and 1 base at J, with 11 bases between. The CDR3 reads CAWEGEGNTEAFF. The CDR3, as DNA: TGTGCCTGGGAGGGAGAGGGGAACACTGAAGCTTTCTTT.

The table lists this clone with a count of one. The chain combines TRBV5-4 with TRBJ2-7; D is undetermined. V was shortened by 0 bases and J by 3 bases, with 7 bases between the two germline ends. Germline assignment: CDR1 SGHNT and CDR2 YYREEE (reference sequence). This CDR3 has 13 residues. This CDR3 is CASSLDRVYEQYF. The CDR3 nucleotides read TGTGCCAGCAGCTTGGACAGAGTCTACGAGCAGTACTTC.

The chain recombines TRBV19 with TRBJ2-4; D unclear. Trimming took off 0 bases at V and 5 bases at J, with 11 bases between the two ends. The CDR3 is 15 residues long. Germline values: CDR1 LNHDA, CDR2 SQIVND (reference sequence). The CDR3 region is CASSIEAVGQNIQYF. CDR3 coding DNA: TGTGCCAGTAGTATAGAGGCGGTCGGTCAAAACATTCAGTACTTC.

V is TRBV9 and J is TRBJ2-5; TRBD1 matches 9 bases. Per germline, CDR1 SGDLS and CDR2 YYNGEE. The ends lost 4 bases at V and 5 bases at J; junction bases unmatched: 15. The CDR3 sequence is 17 residues long. The CDR3 nucleotides read TGTGCCAGCAGCTCTCAAACGATAACAGGGGGCATGGAGACCCAGTACTTC. Its translation is CASSSQTITGGMETQYF.

Remarks on this clone: One end of the junction fails to match germline, which may point to a read error. This chain links TRBV11-2 with TRBJ2-3, with 13 bases aligning to TRBD2. Germline CDR1 SGHAT, CDR2 FQNNGV. This CDR3 comprises 15 residues. In DNA, the CDR3 is TGTGCCAGCACCCTACTAGCGGGGGGGCTAGATACACAGTATTTT. Translating it yields CASTLLAGGLDTQYF.

The chain has TRBV2 and TRBJ2-5, with a weak D call TRBD2 (5 bases). CDR1 is SNHLY, CDR2 FYNNEI, per germline. The CDR3 runs to 13 residues. V lost 7 bases, J lost 2 bases, and 11 bases lay in between. CDR3 sequence reads: CASKPGSQETQYF. CDR3 nucleotides: TGTGCCAGCAAACCGGGGAGTCAAGAGACCCAGTACTTC.

The genes are TRBV29-1 and TRBJ1-2; 7 nucleotides agree with TRBD1. Germline CDR1 reads SQVTM; CDR2 reads ANQGSEA. This CDR3 is built from 12 residues. The junction had 4 bases not matched to a gene; V was cut back by 6 bases and J by 3 bases. CDR3 nucleotide sequence: TGCAGCGTCACAGGGGCGGACTATGGCTACACCTTC. It encodes CSVTGADYGYTF.

The chain couples TRBV7-6 to TRBJ2-1; tentative D call: TRBD1 (5 bases). This CDR3 is built from 14 residues. Germline CDR1 SGHVS, CDR2 FNYEAQ. Trimming shortened V by 1 base and J by 8 bases, and 12 bases separated the two germline ends. The CDR3 region has the DNA TGTGCCAGCAGCTTAGGGGCAGGGTTGGATGAGCAGTTCTTC. This encodes CASSLGAGLDEQFF.

CDR3 amino acids: CASSEPLRVEAFF. The DNA for the CDR3 is TGTGCCAGCAGTGAGCCCCTCAGGGTAGAAGCTTTCTTT. The chain recombines TRBV25-1 with TRBJ1-1; perhaps TRBD1 as D (5 bases). There are 13 residues in the CDR3. Trimming left V 3 bases short and J 8 bases short, with 13 bases between. The germline CDR1 and CDR2 sequences are MGHDK and SYGVNS.

This clone turned up a few times. The chain links TRBV5-4 to TRBJ2-1, with a weak D call TRBD2 (6 bases). This CDR3 spans 11 amino acids. Germline assignment: CDR1 SGHNT and CDR2 YYREEE (reference sequence). Trimming removed 4 bases at V and 10 bases at J, with 9 bases between. This chain's CDR3 is CASSPGLEQFF. The CDR3 bases are TGTGCCAGCAGCCCAGGACTAGAGCAGTTCTTC.

This chain links TRBV5-6 with TRBJ1-5; 9 bases align to TRBD1. The junction had 7 bases not matched to a gene; V was cut back by 0 bases and J by 9 bases. The CDR3 contains 15 residues. CDR1 SGHDT and CDR2 YYEEEE come from the germline V gene. In DNA form, the CDR3 reads TGTGCCAGCAGCTTGGGGGGGACAGGGCGATCGCCCCAGCATTTT. It specifies CASSLGGTGRSPQHF.

The genes are TRBV18 and TRBJ1-2; D gene uncertain. CDR1 is KGHSH, CDR2 LQKENI, per germline. The CDR3 has 14 amino acids. V lost 0 bases to trimming and J lost 5 bases, with 10 bases between them. The CDR3 DNA follows: TGTGCCAGCTCACCACCTTCTCCGGGTTATGGCTACACCTTC. It codes for CASSPPSPGYGYTF.